The 24 T cell receptor beta chains given below trace back to one sample, sequenced in a study of blood T cell repertoires in COVID-19. The protocol was immunoSEQ multiplex PCR, while the TCRdb copy is restricted to in-frame clones and leaves out a portion. The data contain roughly 200,000 clones, around nine tenths of them singletons. The sequencing input was peripheral blood. The receptors here all came from a woman aged 18-29 years who had recovered from COVID-19.

This clone was recorded many times. V is TRBV5-6 and J is TRBJ1-3; D unresolved. V gave up 0 bases and J gave up 0 bases, with 13 bases separating them. The CDR3 is 17 residues long. Germline loops: CDR1 SGHDT, CDR2 YYEEEE. The CDR3 sequence: CASSLVPGYSSGNTIYF. The CDR3 nucleotides read TGTGCCAGCAGCTTGGTTCCAGGTTACTCCTCTGGAAACACCATATATTTT.

The chain carries TRBV4-3 and TRBJ2-5, with D maybe TRBD1 (6 bases). Germline CDR1 is LGHNA and CDR2 is YSLEER. V lost 0 bases and J 3 bases, leaving 11 bases between the germline ends. The CDR3 is made up of 15 amino acids. DNA for the CDR3: TGCGCCAGCAGCCAAGATCAGGGGATCGAAGAGACCCAGTACTTC. Its protein product is CASSQDQGIEETQYF.

CDR3 nucleotides: TGTGCCAGCATTTCAGGGAACACTGAAGCTTTCTTT. Residues: CASISGNTEAFF. The J gene is TRBJ1-1, the V gene TRBV27; D is ambiguous. V gave up 7 bases and J gave up 1 base, with 7 bases separating them. The CDR3 contains 12 residues. Germline V gene sequence: CDR1 MNHEY, CDR2 SMNVEV (reference sequence).

This chain uses TRBV4-3 with TRBJ1-2; tentative D call: TRBD1 (5 bases). The length of the CDR3 is 11 residues. V lost 3 bases and J 8 bases, leaving 7 bases between the germline ends. Germline loops: CDR1 LGHNA, CDR2 YSLEER. The CDR3 spells CASSQRGGYTF. CDR3 DNA sequence: TGCGCCAGCAGCCAGCGGGGGGGCTACACCTTC.

The chain employs TRBV27 and TRBJ2-3, with TRBD2 matching 13 bases. Germline V gene sequence: CDR1 MNHEY, CDR2 SMNVEV (reference sequence). The length of the CDR3 is 16 residues. With V trimmed by 4 bases and J by 4 bases, 5 bases remained unmatched. In DNA, the CDR3 is TGTGCCAGCAGTTCCGGGACTAGCGGGGCATCAGATACGCAGTATTTT. Translating it yields CASSSGTSGASDTQYF.

V usage is TRBV9 and J usage is TRBJ2-2; 10 bases agree with TRBD1. Germline V lookup: CDR1 SGDLS, CDR2 YYNGEE. CDR3 length equals 14 residues. V shed 4 bases, J shed 7 bases, and the junction held 4 bases outside the gene matches. The CDR3 spells CASSPGQGDGELFF. The CDR3 nucleotides are TGTGCCAGCAGCCCCGGACAGGGGGACGGGGAGCTGTTTTTT.

The CDR3, as DNA: TGTGCCAGCAGTTACACAGGGGCCTACAATCAGCCCCAGCATTTT. This codes for CASSYTGAYNQPQHF. This sequence joins TRBV6-5 and TRBJ1-5; 7 bases agree with TRBD1. CDR3 length: 15 residues. Germline-derived CDR1 and CDR2 are MNHEY and SVGAGI. V was pared by 2 bases and J by 3 bases, with 4 bases of the junction left unmatched.

CDR3 loop: CASSLHRDDNEQFF. The CDR3 bases are TGCGCCAGCAGCCTACACAGGGACGACAATGAGCAGTTCTTC. The chain is built from TRBV4-1 and TRBJ2-1; the D gene is possibly TRBD1 (6 bases). CDR1 and CDR2 from the germline V gene are MGHRA and YSYEKL. V was clipped by 4 bases and J by 5 bases, with 12 bases between them. There are 14 residues in the CDR3.

This rearrangement joins TRBV5-4 to TRBJ1-3; tentatively, D is TRBD1 (5 bases). Germline V gene data show CDR1 as SGHNT and CDR2 as YYREEE (reference sequence). The V end lost 4 bases, the J end lost 4 bases, and 12 bases lay between the germline ends. This CDR3 spans 14 amino acids. CDR3 sequence reads: CASSPGFGGNTIYF. In nucleotides, the CDR3 is TGTGCCAGCAGCCCAGGGTTTGGCGGAAACACCATATATTTT. The complete variable domain, with remaining parts taken from reference TRBV5-4 and TRBJ1-3, reads ETGVTQSPTHLIKTRGQQVTLRCSSQSGHNTVSWYQQALGQGPQFIFQYYREEENGRGNFPPRFSGLQFPNYSSELNVNALELDDSALYLCASSPGFGGNTIYFGEGSWLTVV.

Only one count was recorded for this clone. This sequence joins TRBV6-1 and TRBJ1-1; 7 nucleotides line up with TRBD1. CDR3 length: 14 amino acids. With 3 bases clipped from V and 4 bases from J, the junction kept 5 bases outside the gene matches. Germline assignment: CDR1 MNHNS and CDR2 SASEGT. Here the CDR3 reads CASSEEGAVTEAFF. In DNA form, the CDR3 reads TGTGCCAGCAGTGAGGAGGGGGCTGTCACTGAAGCTTTCTTT.

This clone has just a few counts. This chain links TRBV6-4 with TRBJ1-1, with 10 bases that match TRBD1. This CDR3 has 14 amino acids. With 6 bases clipped from V and 6 bases from J, the junction kept 7 bases outside the gene matches. Germline assignment: CDR1 MRHNA and CDR2 SNTAGT. The CDR3 sequence is CASSPGTGVAEAFF. The CDR3 DNA reads as TGTGCCAGCAGCCCCGGGACAGGGGTGGCTGAAGCTTTCTTT.

V is TRBV11-3 and J is TRBJ2-5; 9 bases line up with TRBD1. The V and J ends lost 3 bases and 4 bases, in that order; junction bases with no gene match: 15. The CDR3 runs 18 residues. Germline CDR1 SGHNT, CDR2 YENEEA. The CDR3 loop reads CASSLRPSPTGGAETQYF. In DNA form, the CDR3 reads TGTGCCAGCAGCTTGAGACCGTCCCCCACAGGGGGCGCAGAGACCCAGTACTTC.

Turning to this clone: The conserved phenylalanine or tryptophan is not found at the CDR3 terminus, so this likely reflects a read error. The rearrangement joins TRBV6-5 to TRBJ1-2; a weak D match, TRBD1 (5 bases). Trimming left V 6 bases short and J 0 bases short, with 11 bases between. CDR1 and CDR2 from the germline V gene are MNHEY and SVGAGI. CDR3 length equals 14 residues. CDR3 in amino acids: CASRRDLSNYGYTL. The CDR3 nucleotides are TGTGCCAGCAGGCGGGACCTATCTAACTATGGCTACACCCTC.

This rearrangement joins TRBV4-3 to TRBJ2-7; D may be TRBD1 (6 bases). This CDR3 has 14 amino acids. Trimming took off 4 bases at V and 1 base at J, with 11 bases between the two ends. Germline loops: CDR1 LGHNA, CDR2 YSLEER. The CDR3 nucleotides read TGCGCCAGCAGCCCGAGTCAGGGGTCCTACGAGCAGTACTTC. As protein: CASSPSQGSYEQYF.

This rearrangement joins TRBV13 to TRBJ2-2, with 8 nucleotides matching TRBD2. The CDR3 consists of 17 residues. In germline, CDR1 is PRHDT, CDR2 FYEKMQ (reference sequence). The trim removed 0 bases at V and 5 bases at J, leaving 8 bases unmatched. CDR3 DNA: TGTGCCAGCAGCTTAGGCGACGGGAGGGCCGGAACCGGGGAGCTGTTTTTT. Its translation is CASSLGDGRAGTGELFF.

The chain couples TRBV7-3 to TRBJ1-1; TRBD1 matches 10 bases. Looked up from germline, CDR1 is SGHTA and CDR2 is FQGTGA. CDR3 size: 16 residues. V lost 8 bases to trimming and J lost 2 bases; unmatched junction nucleotides: 11. The CDR3 DNA sequence: TGTGCCAGCGACCGGGGACGGACAGGGGGTAACACTGAAGCTTTCTTT. It codes for CASDRGRTGGNTEAFF.

The V call is TRBV5-6, the J call TRBJ2-2, with D tentatively TRBD1 (5 bases). Trimming took off 5 bases at V and 0 bases at J, with 14 bases between the two ends. CDR1 SGHDT and CDR2 YYEEEE come from the germline V gene. The CDR3 has 16 residues. The CDR3 region is CASSPGPGSNTGELFF. The CDR3 nucleotides are TGTGCCAGCAGTCCCGGGCCAGGGTCGAACACCGGGGAGCTGTTTTTT.

The chain employs TRBV19 and TRBJ2-1; TRBD2 agrees at 13 bases. The CDR3 loop spans 18 amino acids. Germline V CDR1 and CDR2: LNHDA, SQIVND (reference sequence). Trimming took 5 bases from V and 4 from J; bases not matched to a gene: 11. The CDR3 region is CASSPGLAGASFYNEQFF. CDR3 bases: TGTGCCAGTAGTCCTGGACTAGCGGGGGCATCATTTTACAATGAGCAGTTCTTC.

V gene TRBV5-4 combines with J gene TRBJ2-4, with D maybe TRBD2 (6 bases). The V and J ends lost 0 bases and 7 bases respectively, with 14 bases between them. The germline CDR1 and CDR2 sequences are SGHNT and YYREEE (reference sequence). This CDR3 has 15 residues. The CDR3 loop reads CASSLASAVRNIQYF. CDR3 DNA sequence: TGTGCCAGCAGCTTGGCTAGCGCGGTCCGGAACATTCAGTACTTC. Full variable domain (remainder filled in from reference TRBV5-4 and TRBJ2-4): ETGVTQSPTHLIKTRGQQVTLRCSSQSGHNTVSWYQQALGQGPQFIFQYYREEENGRGNFPPRFSGLQFPNYSSELNVNALELDDSALYLCASSLASAVRNIQYFGAGTRLSVL.

This clone has more than one count but fewer than ten. The chain couples TRBV6-5 to TRBJ2-7; TRBD1 might be the D (5 bases). Trimming removed 6 bases at V and 0 bases at J, with 9 bases between. The CDR3 totals 13 residues. Germline assignment: CDR1 MNHEY and CDR2 SVGAGI. The CDR3 DNA is TGTGCCAGCAGGGACATCAGCTCCTACGAGCAGTACTTC. It yields the protein CASRDISSYEQYF.

The rearrangement links TRBV18 to TRBJ1-2; 8 nucleotides line up with TRBD1. Losses at the gene ends were 5 bases for V and 4 bases for J; bases not matched to a gene: 3. The germline CDR1 and CDR2 sequences are KGHSH and LQKENI. The CDR3 runs 13 residues. For the CDR3, the DNA is TGTGCCAGCTCATCGGGACAGGTCTATGGCTACACCTTC. Amino acids: CASSSGQVYGYTF.

The V call is TRBV9, the J call TRBJ1-6; D ambiguous. The length of the CDR3 is 13 residues. V was shortened by 3 bases and J by 8 bases, with 9 bases between the two germline ends. CDR1 and CDR2 (germline): SGDLS, YYNGEE. CDR3 coding DNA: TGTGCCAGCAGCGCGATAGGAGATTCACCCCTCCACTTT. Residues: CASSAIGDSPLHF.

This chain connects TRBV9 to TRBJ2-1; 7 bases map to TRBD2. Looked up from germline, CDR1 is SGDLS and CDR2 is YYNGEE. V shed 4 bases, J shed 1 base, and the junction held 17 bases outside the gene matches. The CDR3 is made up of 19 amino acids. In DNA form, the CDR3 reads TGTGCCAGCAGCCATCCCTCGGGGGAGGGAGGGGATTCCTACAATGAGCAGTTCTTC. This translates into CASSHPSGEGGDSYNEQFF.

This clone was seen once. The J gene is TRBJ2-5, the V gene TRBV4-3; D is possibly TRBD2 (6 bases). This CDR3 has 15 amino acids. Trimming took 1 base from V and 4 from J, leaving 13 bases between them. From germline, CDR1 is LGHNA and CDR2 YSLEER. CDR3 nucleotide sequence: TGCGCCAGCAGCCAAGTTCTTGCGGAGGGAGAGACCCAGTACTTC. It is translated as CASSQVLAEGETQYF.